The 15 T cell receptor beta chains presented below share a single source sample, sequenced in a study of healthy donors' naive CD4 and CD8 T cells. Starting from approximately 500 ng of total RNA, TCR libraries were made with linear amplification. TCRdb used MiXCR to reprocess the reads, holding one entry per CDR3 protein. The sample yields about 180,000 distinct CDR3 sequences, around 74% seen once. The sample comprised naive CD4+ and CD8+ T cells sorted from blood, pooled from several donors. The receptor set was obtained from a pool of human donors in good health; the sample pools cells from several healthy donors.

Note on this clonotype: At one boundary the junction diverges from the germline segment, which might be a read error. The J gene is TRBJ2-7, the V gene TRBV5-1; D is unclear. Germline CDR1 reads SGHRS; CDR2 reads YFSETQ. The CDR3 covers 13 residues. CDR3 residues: CASSLDASWEQYF. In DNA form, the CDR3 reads TGTGCCAGCAGCTTGGACGCCTCTTGGGAGCAGTACTTC.

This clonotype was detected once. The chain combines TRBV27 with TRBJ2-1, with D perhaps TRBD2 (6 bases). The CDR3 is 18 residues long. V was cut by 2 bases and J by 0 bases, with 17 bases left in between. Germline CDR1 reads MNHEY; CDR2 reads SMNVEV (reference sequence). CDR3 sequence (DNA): TGTGCCAGCAGTTTAGCGCGTCTGGCGGGACTCTCCTACAATGAGCAGTTCTTC. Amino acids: CASSLARLAGLSYNEQFF.

The CDR3 coding sequence is TGTGCCAGTAGTATGGTGGGGATCGCTGAAGCTTTCTTT. It translates to CASSMVGIAEAFF. The chain uses TRBV19 and TRBJ1-1, with unresolved D. The CDR3 length is 13 residues. V lost 3 bases, J lost 6 bases, and 11 bases lay in between. Germline CDR1 LNHDA, CDR2 SQIVND (reference sequence).

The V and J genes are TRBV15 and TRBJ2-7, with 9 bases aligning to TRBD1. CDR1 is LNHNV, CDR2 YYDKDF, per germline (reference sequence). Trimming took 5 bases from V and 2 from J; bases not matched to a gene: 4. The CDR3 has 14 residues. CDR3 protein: CATSWGQGTYEQYF. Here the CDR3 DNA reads TGTGCCACCAGCTGGGGACAGGGAACCTACGAGCAGTACTTC. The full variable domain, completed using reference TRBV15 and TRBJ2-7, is DAMVIQNPRYQVTQFGKPVTLSCSQTLNHNVMYWYQQKSSQAPKLLFHYYDKDFNNEADTPDNFQSRRPNTSFCFLDIRSPGLGDTAMYLCATSWGQGTYEQYFGPGTRLTVT.

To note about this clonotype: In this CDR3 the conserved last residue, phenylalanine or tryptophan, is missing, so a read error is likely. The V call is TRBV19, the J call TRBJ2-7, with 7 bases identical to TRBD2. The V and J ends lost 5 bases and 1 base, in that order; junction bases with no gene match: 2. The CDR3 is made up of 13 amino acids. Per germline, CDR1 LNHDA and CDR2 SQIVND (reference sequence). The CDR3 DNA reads TGTGCCAGTAGTGCGGGAGCATCCTACGAGCAGTACCTC. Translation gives CASSAGASYEQYL.

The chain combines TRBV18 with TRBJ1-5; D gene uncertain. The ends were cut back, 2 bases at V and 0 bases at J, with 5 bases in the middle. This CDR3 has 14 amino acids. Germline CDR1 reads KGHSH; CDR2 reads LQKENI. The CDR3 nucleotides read TGTGCCAGCTCACCAAACAGTAGCAATCAGCCCCAGCATTTT. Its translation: CASSPNSSNQPQHF.

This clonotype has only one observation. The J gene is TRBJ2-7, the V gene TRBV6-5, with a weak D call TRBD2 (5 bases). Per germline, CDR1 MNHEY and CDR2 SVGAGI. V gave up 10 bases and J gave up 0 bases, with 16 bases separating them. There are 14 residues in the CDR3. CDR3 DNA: TGTGCCATGGCGGACGGGGTCTCCTCCTACGAGCAGTACTTC. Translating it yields CAMADGVSSYEQYF.

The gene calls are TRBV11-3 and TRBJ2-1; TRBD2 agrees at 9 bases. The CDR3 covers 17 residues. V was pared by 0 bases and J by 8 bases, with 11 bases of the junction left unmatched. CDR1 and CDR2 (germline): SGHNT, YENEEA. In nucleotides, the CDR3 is TGTGCCAGCAGCTTAGATTCCGCGGGAGGGCCTCGGGATGAGCAGTTCTTC. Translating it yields CASSLDSAGGPRDEQFF. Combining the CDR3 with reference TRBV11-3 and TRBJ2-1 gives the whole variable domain EAGVVQSPRYKIIEKKQPVAFWCNPISGHNTLYWYLQNLGQGPELLIRYENEEAVDDSQLPKDRFSAERLKGVDSTLKIQPAELGDSAVYLCASSLDSAGGPRDEQFFGPGTRLTVL.

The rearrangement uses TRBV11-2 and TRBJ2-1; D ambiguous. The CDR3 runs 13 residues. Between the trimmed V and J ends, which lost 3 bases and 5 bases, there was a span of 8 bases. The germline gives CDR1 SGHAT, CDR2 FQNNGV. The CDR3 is CASSLGWDNEQFF. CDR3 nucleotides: TGTGCCAGCAGCTTGGGGTGGGACAATGAGCAGTTCTTC.

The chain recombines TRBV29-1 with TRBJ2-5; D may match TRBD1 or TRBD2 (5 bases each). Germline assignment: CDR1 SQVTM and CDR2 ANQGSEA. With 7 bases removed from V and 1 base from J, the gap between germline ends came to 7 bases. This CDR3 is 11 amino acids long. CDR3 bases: TGCAGCGCTGGGACCCAAGAGACCCAGTACTTC. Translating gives CSAGTQETQYF.

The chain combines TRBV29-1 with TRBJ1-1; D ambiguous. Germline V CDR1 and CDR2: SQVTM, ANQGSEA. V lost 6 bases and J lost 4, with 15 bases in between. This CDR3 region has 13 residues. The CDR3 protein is CSVRKGRGTEAFF. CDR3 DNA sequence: TGCAGCGTCCGAAAGGGTCGGGGCACTGAAGCTTTCTTT.

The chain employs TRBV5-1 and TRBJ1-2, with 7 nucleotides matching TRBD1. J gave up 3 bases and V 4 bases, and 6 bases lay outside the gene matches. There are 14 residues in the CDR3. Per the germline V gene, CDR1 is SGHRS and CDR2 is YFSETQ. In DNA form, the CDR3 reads TGCGCCAGCAGCATGGGGACAGTCTACTATGGCTACACCTTC. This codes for CASSMGTVYYGYTF.

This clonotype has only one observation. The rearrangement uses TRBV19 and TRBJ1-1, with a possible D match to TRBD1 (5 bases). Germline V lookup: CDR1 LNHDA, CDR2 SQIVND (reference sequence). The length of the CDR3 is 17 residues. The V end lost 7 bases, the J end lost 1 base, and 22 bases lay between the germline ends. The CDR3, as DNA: TGTGCCAGTACCCCGAGGAGGGGCTACTCTCAGAACACTGAAGCTTTCTTT. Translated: CASTPRRGYSQNTEAFF. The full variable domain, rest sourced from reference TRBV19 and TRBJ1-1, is DGGITQSPKYLFRKEGQNVTLSCEQNLNHDAMYWYRQDPGQGLRLIYYSQIVNDFQKGDIAEGYSVSREKKESFPLTVTSAQKNPTAFYLCASTPRRGYSQNTEAFFGQGTRLTVV.

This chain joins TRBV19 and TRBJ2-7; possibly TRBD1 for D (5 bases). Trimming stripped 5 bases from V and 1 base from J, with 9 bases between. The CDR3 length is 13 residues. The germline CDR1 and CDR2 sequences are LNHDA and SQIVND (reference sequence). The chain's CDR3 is CASSAQGSYEQYV. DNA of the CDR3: TGTGCCAGTAGTGCGCAGGGTTCCTACGAGCAGTACGTC.

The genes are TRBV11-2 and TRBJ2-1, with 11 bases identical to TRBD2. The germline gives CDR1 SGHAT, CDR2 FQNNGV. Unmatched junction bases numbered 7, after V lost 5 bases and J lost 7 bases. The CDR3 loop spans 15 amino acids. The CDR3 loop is CASSPLAGVRNEQFF. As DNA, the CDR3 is TGTGCCAGCAGCCCACTAGCGGGAGTACGAAATGAGCAGTTCTTC.